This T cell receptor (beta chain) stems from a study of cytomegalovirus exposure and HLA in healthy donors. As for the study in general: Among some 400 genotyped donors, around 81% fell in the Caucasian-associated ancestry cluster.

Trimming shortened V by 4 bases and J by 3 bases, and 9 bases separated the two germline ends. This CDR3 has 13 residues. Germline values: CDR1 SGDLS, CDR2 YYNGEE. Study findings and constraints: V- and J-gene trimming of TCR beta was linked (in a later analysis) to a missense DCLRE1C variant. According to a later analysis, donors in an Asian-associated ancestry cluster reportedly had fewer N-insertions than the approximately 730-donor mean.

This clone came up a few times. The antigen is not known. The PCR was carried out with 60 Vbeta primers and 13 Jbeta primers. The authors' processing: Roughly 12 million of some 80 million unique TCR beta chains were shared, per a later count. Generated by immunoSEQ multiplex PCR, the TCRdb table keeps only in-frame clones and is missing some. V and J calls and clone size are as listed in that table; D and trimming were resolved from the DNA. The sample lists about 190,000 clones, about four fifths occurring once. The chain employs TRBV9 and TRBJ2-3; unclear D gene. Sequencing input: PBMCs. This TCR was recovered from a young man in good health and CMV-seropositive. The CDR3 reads CASSTRFTDTQYF. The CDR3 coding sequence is TGTGCCAGCAGCACTCGCTTTACAGATACGCAGTATTTT. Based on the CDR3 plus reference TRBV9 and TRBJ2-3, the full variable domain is DSGVTQTPKHLITATGQRVTLRCSPRSGDLSVYWYQQSLDQGLQFLIQYYNGEERAKGNILERFSAQQFPDLHSELNLSSLELGDSALYFCASSTRFTDTQYFGPGTRLTVL.